This TCR beta chain is from a study of blood T cell repertoires in COVID-19. About the study: Samples came from the United States, Italy and Spain, spanning acute and convalescent COVID-19. The analysed material was cDNA or gDNA that came from T cells, B-cell-depleted T cells, or PBMCs.

Authors' data handling: Using reference gene primer amplification, nucleated cell counts were estimated. Libraries were prepared by immunoSEQ multiplex PCR; TCRdb keeps only in-frame clonotypes and omits some of them. That table supplies the V and J calls and clone size; D and trimming were determined from the DNA. The sample carries 140,000 or so clones, around 81% recorded once. Material for sequencing was peripheral blood. The TCR was taken from a human donor in a cohort sampled during active COVID-19.

CDR3 protein: CAGFGGRAGELFF. The CDR3 DNA is TGTGCCGGTTTCGGGGGGCGGGCCGGGGAGCTGTTTTTT. The rearrangement uses TRBV12-3 or TRBV12-4 and TRBJ2-2; D might be TRBD2 (7 bases). The V end lost 11 bases, the J end lost 6 bases, and 16 bases lay between the germline ends. This CDR3 is 13 amino acids long.